The rows below give T cell receptor beta chains drawn from one sample of a study of T-cell reconstitution after alpha-beta-depleted transplantation in children. TCRdb re-called the PCR reads through MiXCR, storing one row per CDR3 protein. The sample consists of 80,000 or so distinct CDR3 sequences, 12% to 15% of them appearing once. The sequencing used PBMCs, mostly from graft donor cells, collected 180 days after TCRalphabeta/CD19-depleted stem cell transplant. These TCRs come from a male patient aged 2-15 years who had a stem cell transplant for acute lymphoblastic leukemia, so the T cells may come from the graft donor. The CDR3 runs from the conserved cysteine through the conserved F or W. Fields, in order: V gene, J gene, CDR3 protein.

>TRBV20-1|TRBJ2-5
CSARVRAETQYF
>TRBV20-1|TRBJ2-2
CSASRGGAAGELFF
>TRBV20-1|TRBJ1-1
CSASSRRVNTEAFF
>TRBV27|TRBJ2-2
CASSIIAGGDTGELFF
>TRBV5-1|TRBJ2-3
CASSLAGLAGHTDTQYF
>TRBV10-3|TRBJ2-7
CAIRRNWEEQYF
>TRBV6-5|TRBJ1-4
CASSYSGRGREKLFF
>TRBV20-1|TRBJ2-7
CSARVRDRGYEQYF
>TRBV12-3/TRBV12-4|TRBJ1-2
CASSLTATYGYTF
>TRBV7-9|TRBJ1-1
CASSWIPSGGGTEAFF
>TRBV3-1|TRBJ2-3
CASSLLGGYLTDTQYF
>TRBV5-5|TRBJ2-7
CASSFRTGQGIYEQYF
>TRBV5-6|TRBJ2-7
CASSPYRGENEQYF
>TRBV5-1|TRBJ2-3
CASSLSNFFSDTQYF
>TRBV19|TRBJ2-7
CASSPSGAVLYEQYF
>TRBV9|TRBJ2-7
CASSVSPSYEQYF
>TRBV24-1|TRBJ2-5
CATRTSGQETQYF
>TRBV6-2/TRBV6-3|TRBJ2-5
CASSPGLAGGQETQYF
>TRBV20-1|TRBJ2-7
CSARDIRGPGFQQYF
>TRBV4-2|TRBJ2-2
CASSLGETGNTGELFF
>TRBV3-1|TRBJ2-6
CASSQDYGTLSGANVLTF
>TRBV6-2/TRBV6-3|TRBJ1-5
CASGLRGRDQPQHF
>TRBV25-1|TRBJ2-5
CASSEGGGRTQYF
>TRBV7-9|TRBJ2-7
CASSLARVAGGREQYF
>TRBV6-2/TRBV6-3|TRBJ1-1
CASRWTGDGTEAFF
>TRBV12-3/TRBV12-4|TRBJ1-2
CASSHRDRASYYGYTF
>TRBV10-3|TRBJ1-5
CAISENRSPRGGSNQPQHF
>TRBV7-7|TRBJ2-5
CASSFGYSETQYF
>TRBV6-1|TRBJ1-4
CASSPGPNSNEKLFF
>TRBV7-7|TRBJ1-1
CASSPLQGTEAFF
>TRBV10-3|TRBJ2-2
CAISVVNTGELFF
>TRBV10-3|TRBJ2-2
CAISESGDWGTGELFF
>TRBV19|TRBJ2-6
CASTLRRSSGANVLTF
>TRBV20-1|TRBJ1-2
CSARVVYGYTF
>TRBV6-5|TRBJ1-1
CASSRGLAEAFF
>TRBV20-1|TRBJ2-3
CSARAGRTDTQYF
>TRBV7-2|TRBJ2-4
CASSWGRSDIQYF
>TRBV20-1|TRBJ2-3
CSATDSEESEDTQYF
>TRBV12-3/TRBV12-4|TRBJ1-2
CASSRTGDGYTF
>TRBV7-9|TRBJ2-1
CASSFEGRRQGADEQFF
>TRBV24-1|TRBJ2-2
CATSDQTSGRDTGELFF
>TRBV20-1|TRBJ2-7
CSALRTSRFSYEQYF
>TRBV7-2|TRBJ2-5
CASSPKGKQETQYF
>TRBV12-3/TRBV12-4|TRBJ2-2
CASSPRQGADTGELFF
>TRBV5-1|TRBJ2-3
CASSPGGWADTQYF
>TRBV7-9|TRBJ1-2
CASSLNLDVGGYTF
>TRBV7-2|TRBJ2-1
CASSLMGDSYNEQFF
>TRBV13|TRBJ2-7
CASSLGRQKYEQYF
>TRBV5-1|TRBJ2-7
CASSLSWGGLPLNSYEQYF
>TRBV29-1|TRBJ2-2
CSVVQAANTGELFF